This T cell receptor (beta chain) was recorded in a study of blood T cell repertoires in COVID-19 (dated by TCRdb to 2020 to 2021). General notes on the study: Samples covering the acute and convalescent phases of COVID-19 were provided by collaborators in the United States, Italy and Spain. Subjects who had been exposed to COVID-19, were actively infected with it, or had recovered from it provided the deeply sampled blood TCRbeta repertoires that made up the dataset. The prospective study material was composed of cDNA or gDNA derived from T cells, B-cell-depleted T cells, or PBMCs. Samples were obtained from the ongoing ImmuneRACE study (first 160 participants) and from over 1,000 subjects provided by 6 global collaborators. The sample metadata nearly always contained a de-identified subject ID, COVID-19 status, age in years and sex. A freely available public database, intended as a resource for researchers studying the immune response to SARS-CoV-2, is where the repertoires were released. Where available, HLA class I and class II types were taken from metadata supplied by the sample provider and were not determined by assay-based typing. Overall results and qualifications from the work: How much clinical and demographic metadata was included differed by source and by participant, and the metadata was provided uncurated.

Collaborating institutions collected whole blood in K2EDTA tubes following their own protocols. For TCRbeta analysis, collaborator samples were shipped as frozen whole blood, as isolated PBMCs, or as DNA extracted from either sample type. TCRbeta CDR3 regions were amplified from genomic DNA by means of the immunoSEQ Assay, a bias-controlled multiplex PCR. Per the original workflow: The number of nucleated cells in each sample was estimated by amplification of reference gene primers within the assay. To quantify the absolute abundance of each unique TCRbeta CDR3 rearrangement, sequence reads were collapsed and filtered. Productive Simpson clonality was computed per sample as the square root of Simpson's diversity index over productive rearrangements. TCRdb's version of the immuneACCESS table is confined to in-frame rearrangements and falls short of the full clone set. An unresolved V gene accounts for under half of the shortfall where checked; the remainder is of unknown origin. Clone size and the V and J calls come from that table; the DNA yielded D and trimming. For this sample the table gives tens of thousands of clones, of which around 81% were detected only once. In total, the top ten clones hold 25% to 30% of the sample.

From its cysteine to its phenylalanine, the CDR3 spans 15 amino acids. The only DNA kept is the CDR3, 45 bases in frame from the first base. Trimmed from V: 3 bases; trimmed from J: 4 bases; junction bases lacking a gene match: 5. Sequences SGHVS (CDR1) and FNYEAQ (CDR2) are obtained from the germline V gene. Points on this clone: What antigen it recognizes has not been identified. Base qualities are missing; no much larger clone stands one base away.

Sequenced: peripheral blood. The TCR was taken from a human donor in a cohort sampled during active COVID-19. Recombination connected TRBV7-6 to TRBJ2-2; 7 junctional bases match TRBD2. The DNA sequence follows: TGTGCCAGCAGCTTCGGGTTAGCGGGCACCGGGGAGCTGTTTTTT. Its translation is CASSFGLAGTGELFF.